Below are 28 T cell receptor beta chains sequenced from a single sample in a study of blood T cell repertoires in COVID-19. The assay was immunoSEQ multiplex PCR, and TCRdb's table has in-frame clones only and misses some. The sample consists of 99,000 or so clones, over 70% of them appearing once. The sequenced material came from peripheral blood. These receptors originate from a man aged 50-60 years with acute or convalescent COVID-19.

V is TRBV7-2 and J is TRBJ2-3; 14 bases are a match to TRBD2. Germline assignment: CDR1 SGHTA and CDR2 FQGNSA. The CDR3 runs 17 residues. V was clipped by 5 bases and J by 5 bases; unmatched bases: 9. CDR3 sequence reads: CASSPAGLAGARDTQYF. CDR3 nucleotides: TGTGCCAGCAGCCCCGCGGGACTAGCGGGAGCGAGAGATACGCAGTATTTT.

The chain links TRBV5-5 to TRBJ2-5; a possible D gene is TRBD1 (6 bases). CDR1 SGHKS and CDR2 YYEKEE come from the germline V gene (reference sequence). This CDR3 is 13 amino acids long. Trimming stripped 4 bases from V and 3 bases from J, with 10 bases between. DNA for the CDR3: TGTGCCAGCAGCCCGACAGGAAAAGAGACCCAGTACTTC. Its protein product is CASSPTGKETQYF.

This clone appeared a few times. The chain joins TRBV19 to TRBJ1-1; the D gene is possibly TRBD1 (6 bases). Trimming shortened V by 9 bases and J by 5 bases, and 19 bases separated the two germline ends. The CDR3 has 14 residues. The V gene's germline CDR1 is LNHDA and CDR2 SQIVND (reference sequence). Here the CDR3 DNA reads TGTGCCAGCACCTTAAAACAGGGTTGGACTGAAGCTTTCTTT. This encodes CASTLKQGWTEAFF.

The chain recombines TRBV2 with TRBJ1-2; D is undetermined. V was shortened by 8 bases and J by 5 bases, with 6 bases between the two germline ends. CDR1 and CDR2 (germline): SNHLY, FYNNEI. The CDR3 contains 10 residues. CDR3 amino acids: CASYTYGYTF. In nucleotides, the CDR3 is TGTGCCAGCTACACGTATGGCTACACCTTC.

The V and J genes are TRBV29-1 and TRBJ2-7; TRBD1 matches at 7 bases. This CDR3 spans 13 amino acids. Germline assignment: CDR1 SQVTM and CDR2 ANQGSEA. Losses at the gene ends were 7 bases for V and 4 bases for J; bases not matched to a gene: 10. This CDR3 is CSALTGFAYEQYF. The CDR3 DNA reads as TGCAGCGCCCTGACAGGGTTCGCTTACGAGCAGTACTTC.

This chain joins TRBV5-1 and TRBJ2-2; D is undetermined. Germline values: CDR1 SGHRS, CDR2 YFSETQ. V gave up 4 bases and J gave up 2 bases, with 12 bases separating them. The CDR3 spans 15 residues. In DNA, the CDR3 is TGCGCCAGCAGCCCCAACCCGGTCAACACCGGGGAGCTGTTTTTT. Translated, it gives CASSPNPVNTGELFF. The full variable domain, its missing parts supplied by reference TRBV5-1 and TRBJ2-2, is KAGVTQTPRYLIKTRGQQVTLSCSPISGHRSVSWYQQTPGQGLQFLFEYFSETQRNKGNFPGRFSGRQFSNSRSEMNVSTLELGDSALYLCASSPNPVNTGELFFGEGSRLTVL.

J is TRBJ2-1 and V is TRBV5-1; the D gene is possibly TRBD2 (6 bases). Per germline, CDR1 SGHRS and CDR2 YFSETQ. V lost 0 bases and J 5 bases, leaving 15 bases between the germline ends. The CDR3 runs 16 residues. As DNA, the CDR3 is TGCGCCAGCAGCTTGGTGGGAGGAGGGAGGAACAATGAGCAGTTCTTC. Protein sequence: CASSLVGGGRNNEQFF.

The CDR3 DNA reads TGTGCCAGCAGCTCCCTGGGGAGGGGGGAAAACAATGAGCAGTTCTTC. Amino acids: CASSSLGRGENNEQFF. The gene calls are TRBV7-9 and TRBJ2-1, with TRBD2 as a possible D gene (7 bases). The length of the CDR3 is 16 residues. Germline CDR1 SEHNR, CDR2 FQNEAQ (reference sequence). V was pared by 4 bases and J by 5 bases, with 18 bases between.

The rearrangement links TRBV5-1 to TRBJ2-7, with 10 bases lining up with TRBD2. From germline, CDR1 is SGHRS and CDR2 YFSETQ. The trim removed 0 bases at V and 5 bases at J, leaving 5 bases unmatched. The CDR3 spans 15 residues. CDR3 amino acids: CASSLGAGGLDEQYF. The CDR3 DNA reads as TGCGCCAGCAGCTTGGGAGCGGGAGGGCTGGACGAGCAGTACTTC.

This rearrangement joins TRBV30 to TRBJ2-3; 11 bases agree with TRBD2. The germline CDR1 and CDR2 sequences are GTSNPN and SVGIG (reference sequence). The CDR3 has 13 amino acids. The trim removed 3 bases at V and 10 bases at J, leaving 6 bases unmatched. The CDR3 is CAWRGTSGPAQYF. Here the CDR3 DNA reads TGTGCCTGGAGAGGGACTAGCGGACCGGCGCAGTATTTT. Full variable domain (outside the CDR3, taken from reference TRBV30 and TRBJ2-3): SQTIHQWPATLVQPVGSPLSLECTVEGTSNPNLYWYRQAAGRGLQLLFYSVGIGQISSEVPQNLSASRPQDRQFILSSKKLLLSDSGFYLCAWRGTSGPAQYFGPGTRLTVL.

This clone was counted a few times. J is TRBJ2-3 and V is TRBV28, with no clear D. The CDR3 totals 13 residues. Trimming stripped 8 bases from V and 4 bases from J, with 13 bases between. Germline loops: CDR1 MDHEN, CDR2 SYDVKM. CDR3 region: CASSFSSADTQYF. In nucleotides, the CDR3 is TGTGCCAGCTCATTCAGTTCAGCAGATACGCAGTATTTT.

The chain links TRBV12-5 to TRBJ2-2, with 8 bases that match TRBD2. The CDR3 is 15 residues long. Germline CDR1 LGHNT, CDR2 FRNRAP. V lost 7 bases to trimming and J lost 3 bases; unmatched junction nucleotides: 7. In DNA form, the CDR3 reads TGTGCTAGTGCGAACCTAGCGGGTCACACCGGGGAGCTGTTTTTT. Translated: CASANLAGHTGELFF.

This clone is a singleton in its sample. This sequence joins TRBV24-1 and TRBJ2-7; 12 bases are a match to TRBD1. With 7 bases clipped from V and 12 bases from J, the junction kept 15 bases outside the gene matches. This CDR3 region has 15 residues. From germline, CDR1 is KGHDR and CDR2 SFDVKD. Here the CDR3 reads CATSDPGTGGPILYF. The CDR3 region has the DNA TGTGCCACCAGCGACCCCGGGACAGGGGGCCCCATTCTGTACTTC.

The V gene is TRBV5-1, the J gene TRBJ2-2, with D unclear. Trimming stripped 2 bases from V and 1 base from J, with 6 bases between. Per germline, CDR1 SGHRS and CDR2 YFSETQ. The CDR3 length is 14 residues. CDR3: CASSLPGNTGELFF. CDR3 coding DNA: TGCGCCAGCAGCTTACCAGGGAACACCGGGGAGCTGTTTTTT.

The chain has TRBV7-2 and TRBJ1-4, with D hard to call. The CDR3 extends over 13 amino acids. V shed 5 bases and J shed 7 bases, with 11 bases lying between them. CDR1 is SGHTA and CDR2 is FQGNSA in the germline V gene. CDR3 bases: TGTGCCAGCAGCAGGAGGGCCGCTGAAAAACTGTTTTTT. Its translation: CASSRRAAEKLFF.

The chain is built from TRBV28 and TRBJ1-2; no definite D call. Trimming stripped 1 base from V and 4 bases from J, with 13 bases between. The CDR3 sequence is 15 residues long. CDR1 is MDHEN, CDR2 SYDVKM, per germline. CDR3 region: CASSLFHDGAYGYTF. The CDR3 nucleotides read TGTGCCAGCAGTTTATTTCACGACGGAGCCTATGGCTACACCTTC.

CDR3: CASSTSGQGRETQYF. The CDR3 region has the DNA TGTGCCAGCAGCACCTCGGGACAGGGGCGAGAGACCCAGTACTTC. The chain carries TRBV7-2 and TRBJ2-5; the match to TRBD1 covers 10 bases. The germline V gene encodes CDR1 SGHTA and CDR2 FQGNSA. The V segment lost 5 bases and the J segment 4 bases; nucleotides outside the gene matches: 7. The CDR3 has 15 amino acids.

The V call is TRBV2, the J call TRBJ2-2; 7 nucleotides align to TRBD1. CDR3 length: 14 amino acids. CDR1 SNHLY and CDR2 FYNNEI come from the germline V gene. V lost 3 bases and J lost 7; bases outside the gene matches: 5. CDR3 sequence reads: CASSDRGLIGELFF. The CDR3 DNA reads as TGTGCCAGCAGTGACAGGGGGTTGATCGGGGAGCTGTTTTTT.

The V call is TRBV7-9, the J call TRBJ2-6; 8 nucleotides agree with TRBD1. Germline V CDR1 and CDR2: SEHNR, FQNEAQ (reference sequence). V was clipped by 4 bases and J by 0 bases; unmatched bases: 5. This CDR3 has 17 residues. The CDR3: CASSSWTGSSGANVLTF. CDR3 sequence (DNA): TGTGCCAGCAGCTCCTGGACAGGGAGCTCTGGGGCCAACGTCCTGACTTTC.

The chain recombines TRBV6-5 with TRBJ1-2; D not certain. The CDR3 has 12 amino acids. V lost 5 bases to trimming and J lost 8 bases, with 12 bases between them. Looked up from germline, CDR1 is MNHEY and CDR2 is SVGAGI. For the CDR3, the DNA is TGTGCCAGCAGTCCTGGGAGAAGAGGCTACACCTTC. Amino acid sequence: CASSPGRRGYTF.

This clone was counted only a few times. The CDR3 loop is CASSDKAGGLTDTQYF. The CDR3 bases are TGTGCCAGCAGTGATAAAGCGGGAGGACTCACAGATACGCAGTATTTT. The chain links TRBV25-1 to TRBJ2-3; 9 bases match TRBD2. There are 16 residues in the CDR3. The V gene's germline CDR1 is MGHDK and CDR2 SYGVNS. Germline trimming cut 3 bases from V and 2 bases from J; bases unmatched to any gene: 6.

This chain uses TRBV9 with TRBJ2-7; maybe TRBD2 (5 bases). Germline loops: CDR1 SGDLS, CDR2 YYNGEE. V lost 0 bases, J lost 5 bases, and 9 bases lay in between. The CDR3 has 13 residues. In DNA, the CDR3 is TGTGCCAGCAGCGTAGTGACCGGGGACGAGCAGTACTTC. Residues: CASSVVTGDEQYF.

The chain has TRBV27 and TRBJ2-1, with 8 bases identical to TRBD1. V lost 3 bases to trimming and J lost 7 bases; unmatched junction nucleotides: 8. Germline V gene lookup returns CDR1 MNHEY and CDR2 SMNVEV (reference sequence). The CDR3 has 15 amino acids. The CDR3 region is CASSFGQGYTNEQFF. The CDR3 DNA is TGTGCCAGCAGTTTTGGACAGGGCTACACAAATGAGCAGTTCTTC.

The genes are TRBV11-2 and TRBJ2-3, with 13 bases that match TRBD2. The CDR3 length is 18 residues. V lost 4 bases and J lost 4; bases outside the gene matches: 11. Germline-derived CDR1 and CDR2 are SGHAT and FQNNGV. This CDR3 is CASSSIQRTSGSPDTQYF. The CDR3 DNA follows: TGTGCCAGCAGCTCCATACAAAGGACTAGCGGGAGTCCAGATACGCAGTATTTT.

This clone was observed a single time. The genes are TRBV7-9 and TRBJ2-7; D might be TRBD1 (5 bases). Looked up from germline, CDR1 is SEHNR and CDR2 is FQNEAQ (reference sequence). CDR3 length: 14 residues. Trimming shortened V by 1 base and J by 1 base, and 8 bases separated the two germline ends. The CDR3, as DNA: TGTGCCAGCAGCTTAGAGAGACAGTCCTACGAGCAGTACTTC. This sequence encodes CASSLERQSYEQYF.

The V and J genes are TRBV11-2 and TRBJ2-7; possible D gene TRBD2, 6 bases. This CDR3 has 11 residues. The V end lost 5 bases, the J end lost 7 bases, and 9 bases lay between the germline ends. Germline V CDR1 and CDR2: SGHAT, FQNNGV. The CDR3 protein is CASSPGGEQYF. The CDR3 region has the DNA TGTGCCAGCAGCCCTGGGGGGGAGCAGTACTTC.

The rearrangement joins TRBV11-1 to TRBJ2-7; 7 bases match TRBD1. In germline, CDR1 is SGHAT, CDR2 FQDESV (reference sequence). J lost 2 bases, V lost 5 bases, and 12 bases had no gene match. The length of the CDR3 is 16 residues. The CDR3 DNA follows: TGTGCCAGCAGCGTGGGGACAGACAGAACTCCCTACGAGCAGTACTTC. Amino acids: CASSVGTDRTPYEQYF.

The chain uses TRBV7-8 and TRBJ2-3; possibly TRBD2 for D (5 bases). The CDR3 runs 16 residues. The germline V and J ends were trimmed by 5 bases and 1 base, with 16 bases remaining between them. In germline, CDR1 is SGHVS, CDR2 FQNEAQ. The CDR3 DNA is TGTGCCAGCAGCCCCCTCTTCTCGAGGGGCACAGATACGCAGTATTTT. Residues: CASSPLFSRGTDTQYF.